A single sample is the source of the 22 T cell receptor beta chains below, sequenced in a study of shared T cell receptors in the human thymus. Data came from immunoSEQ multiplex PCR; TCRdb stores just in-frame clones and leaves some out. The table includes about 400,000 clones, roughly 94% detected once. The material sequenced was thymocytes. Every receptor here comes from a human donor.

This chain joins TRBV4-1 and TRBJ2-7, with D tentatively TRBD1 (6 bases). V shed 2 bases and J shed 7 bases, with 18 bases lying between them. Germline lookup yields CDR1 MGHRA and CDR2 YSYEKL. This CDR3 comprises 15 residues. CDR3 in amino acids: CASSQIPPGVREQYF. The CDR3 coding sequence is TGCGCCAGCAGCCAAATACCACCAGGGGTCAGGGAGCAGTACTTC.

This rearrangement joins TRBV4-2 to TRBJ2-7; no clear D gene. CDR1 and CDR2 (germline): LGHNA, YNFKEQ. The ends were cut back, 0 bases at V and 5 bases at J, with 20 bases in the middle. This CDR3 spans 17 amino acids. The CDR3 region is CASSQEFIPSTPHEQYF. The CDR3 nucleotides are TGTGCCAGCAGCCAAGAATTTATCCCCTCGACTCCCCACGAGCAGTACTTC.

The CDR3 coding sequence is TGTGCCAGCAGCTTGTTTTTGACGGGAGCAGGAGAGACCCAGTACTTC. It codes for CASSLFLTGAGETQYF. The chain combines TRBV5-4 with TRBJ2-5, with D maybe TRBD2 (6 bases). Deletions cut 1 base from V and 4 bases from J, with 17 bases between. This CDR3 region has 16 residues. Germline CDR1 and CDR2: SGHNT and YYREEE (reference sequence).

CDR3 loop: CASSKQGWPFGYTF. The CDR3 region has the DNA TGCGCCAGCAGCAAACAGGGATGGCCCTTCGGCTACACCTTC. The chain joins TRBV4-3 to TRBJ1-2; TRBD1 is a possible D gene (6 bases). V was shortened by 5 bases and J by 8 bases, with 18 bases between the two germline ends. The germline gives CDR1 LGHNA, CDR2 YSLEER. The length of the CDR3 is 14 residues.

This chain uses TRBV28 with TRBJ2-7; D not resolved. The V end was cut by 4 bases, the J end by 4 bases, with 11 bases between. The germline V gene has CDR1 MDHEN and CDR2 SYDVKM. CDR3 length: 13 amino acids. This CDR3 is CASSSPASYEQYF. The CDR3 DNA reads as TGTGCCAGCAGTTCCCCCGCCTCATACGAGCAGTACTTC.

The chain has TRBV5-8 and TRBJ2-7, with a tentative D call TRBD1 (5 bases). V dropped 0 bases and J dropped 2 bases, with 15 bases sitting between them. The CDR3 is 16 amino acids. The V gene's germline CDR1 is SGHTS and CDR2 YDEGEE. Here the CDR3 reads CASSLAETEKPYEQYF. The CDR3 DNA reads TGTGCCAGCAGCTTGGCCGAGACAGAAAAACCCTACGAGCAGTACTTC.

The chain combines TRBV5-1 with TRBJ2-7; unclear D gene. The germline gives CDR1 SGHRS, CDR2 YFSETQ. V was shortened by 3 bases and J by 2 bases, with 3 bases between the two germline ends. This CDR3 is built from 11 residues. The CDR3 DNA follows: TGCGCCAGCAGCTCTACCTACGAGCAGTACTTC. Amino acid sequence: CASSSTYEQYF. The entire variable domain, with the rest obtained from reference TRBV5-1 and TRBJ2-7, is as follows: KAGVTQTPRYLIKTRGQQVTLSCSPISGHRSVSWYQQTPGQGLQFLFEYFSETQRNKGNFPGRFSGRQFSNSRSEMNVSTLELGDSALYLCASSSTYEQYFGPGTRLTVT.

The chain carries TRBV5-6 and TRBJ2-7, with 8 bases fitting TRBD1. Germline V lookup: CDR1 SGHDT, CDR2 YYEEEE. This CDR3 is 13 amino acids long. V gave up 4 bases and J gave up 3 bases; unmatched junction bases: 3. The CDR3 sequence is CASSRDRGYEQYF. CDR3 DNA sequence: TGTGCCAGCAGCCGCGACAGGGGCTACGAGCAGTACTTC.

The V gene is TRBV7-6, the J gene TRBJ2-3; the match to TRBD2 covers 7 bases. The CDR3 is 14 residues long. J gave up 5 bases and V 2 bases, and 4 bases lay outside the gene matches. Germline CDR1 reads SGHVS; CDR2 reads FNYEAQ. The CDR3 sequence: CASSLWGGKDTQYF. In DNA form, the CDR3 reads TGTGCCAGCAGCTTATGGGGGGGTAAAGATACGCAGTATTTT.

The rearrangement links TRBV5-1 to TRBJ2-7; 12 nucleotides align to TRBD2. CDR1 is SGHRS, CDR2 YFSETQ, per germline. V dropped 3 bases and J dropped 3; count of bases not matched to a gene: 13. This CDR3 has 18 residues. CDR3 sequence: CASSSIRPKGLAGYEQYF. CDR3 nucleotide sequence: TGCGCCAGCAGCTCCATCAGGCCCAAGGGACTAGCGGGCTACGAGCAGTACTTC.

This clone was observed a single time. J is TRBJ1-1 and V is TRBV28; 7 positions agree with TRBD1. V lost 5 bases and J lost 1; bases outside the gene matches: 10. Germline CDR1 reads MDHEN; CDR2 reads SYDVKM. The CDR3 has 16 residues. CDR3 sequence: CASSTDPGTENTEAFF. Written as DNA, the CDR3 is TGTGCCAGCAGTACCGACCCCGGGACAGAGAACACTGAAGCTTTCTTT.

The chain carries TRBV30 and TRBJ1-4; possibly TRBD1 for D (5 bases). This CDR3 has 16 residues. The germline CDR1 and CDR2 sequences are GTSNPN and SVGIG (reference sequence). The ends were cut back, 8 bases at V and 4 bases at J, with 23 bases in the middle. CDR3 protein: CALIRDHQEHNEKLFF. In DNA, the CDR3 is TGTGCCCTCATTAGGGACCACCAGGAACATAATGAAAAACTGTTTTTT.

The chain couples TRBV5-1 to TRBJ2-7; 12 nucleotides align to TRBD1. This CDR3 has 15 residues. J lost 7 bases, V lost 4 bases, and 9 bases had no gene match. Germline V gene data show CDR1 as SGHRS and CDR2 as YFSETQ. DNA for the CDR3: TGCGCCAGCAGCGGCTACGGGACAGGGGGCGAGGAGCAGTACTTC. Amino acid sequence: CASSGYGTGGEEQYF.

CDR3 sequence reads: CASSQDSGGGSTDTQYF. The CDR3 nucleotides are TGCGCCAGCAGCCAAGATTCCGGGGGAGGTAGCACAGATACGCAGTATTTT. The J gene is TRBJ2-3, the V gene TRBV4-3; weak D call: TRBD2 (6 bases). Germline values: CDR1 LGHNA, CDR2 YSLEER. Between the trimmed V and J ends, which lost 0 bases and 0 bases, there was a span of 13 bases. The CDR3 is 17 amino acids.

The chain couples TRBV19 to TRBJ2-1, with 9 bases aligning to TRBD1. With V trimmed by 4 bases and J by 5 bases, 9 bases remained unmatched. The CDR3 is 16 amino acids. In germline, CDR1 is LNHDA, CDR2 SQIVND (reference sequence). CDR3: CASSTQQGARNNEQFF. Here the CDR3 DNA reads TGTGCCAGTAGTACCCAACAGGGGGCGCGAAACAATGAGCAGTTCTTC.

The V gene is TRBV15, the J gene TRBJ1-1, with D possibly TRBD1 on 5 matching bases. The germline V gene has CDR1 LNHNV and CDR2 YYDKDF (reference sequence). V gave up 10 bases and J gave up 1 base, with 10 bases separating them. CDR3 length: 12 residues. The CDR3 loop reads CAICGGNTEAFF. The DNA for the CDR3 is TGTGCCATTTGTGGGGGGAACACTGAAGCTTTCTTT.

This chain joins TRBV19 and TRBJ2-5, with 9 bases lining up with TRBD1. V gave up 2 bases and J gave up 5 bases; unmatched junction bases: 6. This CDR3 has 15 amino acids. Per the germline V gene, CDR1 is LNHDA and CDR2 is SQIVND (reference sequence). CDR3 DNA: TGTGCCAGTAGTATATTGACAGGGGGACGGGAGACCCAGTACTTC. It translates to CASSILTGGRETQYF. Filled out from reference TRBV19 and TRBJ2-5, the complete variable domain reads DGGITQSPKYLFRKEGQNVTLSCEQNLNHDAMYWYRQDPGQGLRLIYYSQIVNDFQKGDIAEGYSVSREKKESFPLTVTSAQKNPTAFYLCASSILTGGRETQYFGPGTRLLVL.

The CDR3 DNA reads as TGTGCCAGCAGTTACGGGCCAGGGGTGGGGTTGAATGAGCAGTTCTTC. Residues: CASSYGPGVGLNEQFF. The chain employs TRBV6-5 and TRBJ2-1; maybe TRBD1 (6 bases). V was shortened by 2 bases and J by 7 bases, with 18 bases between the two germline ends. The germline CDR1 and CDR2 sequences are MNHEY and SVGAGI. This CDR3 region has 16 residues.

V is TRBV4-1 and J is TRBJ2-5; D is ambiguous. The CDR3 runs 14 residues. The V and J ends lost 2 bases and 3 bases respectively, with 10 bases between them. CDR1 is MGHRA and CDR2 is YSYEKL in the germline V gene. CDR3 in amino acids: CASSQLYLKETQYF. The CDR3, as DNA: TGCGCCAGCAGCCAACTGTACCTGAAAGAGACCCAGTACTTC.

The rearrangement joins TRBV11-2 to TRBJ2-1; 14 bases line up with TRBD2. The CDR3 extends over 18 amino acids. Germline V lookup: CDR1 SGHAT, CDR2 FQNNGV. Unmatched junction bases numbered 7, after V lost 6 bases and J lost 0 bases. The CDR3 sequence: CASRLGLAGATSYNEQFF. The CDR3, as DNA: TGTGCCAGCAGATTGGGACTAGCGGGAGCTACCTCCTACAATGAGCAGTTCTTC.

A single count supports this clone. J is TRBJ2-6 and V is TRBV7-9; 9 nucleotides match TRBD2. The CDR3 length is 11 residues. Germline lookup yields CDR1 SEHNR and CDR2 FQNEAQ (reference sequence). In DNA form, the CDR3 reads TGTGCAGCGGGGGGTCCCAACGTCCTGACTTTC. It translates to CAAGGPNVLTF.

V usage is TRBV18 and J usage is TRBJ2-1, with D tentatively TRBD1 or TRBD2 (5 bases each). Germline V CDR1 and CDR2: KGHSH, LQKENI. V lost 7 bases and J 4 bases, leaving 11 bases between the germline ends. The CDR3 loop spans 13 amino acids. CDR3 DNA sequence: TGTGCCAGCTTCCGGGACCGTTACAATGAGCAGTTCTTC. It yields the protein CASFRDRYNEQFF.